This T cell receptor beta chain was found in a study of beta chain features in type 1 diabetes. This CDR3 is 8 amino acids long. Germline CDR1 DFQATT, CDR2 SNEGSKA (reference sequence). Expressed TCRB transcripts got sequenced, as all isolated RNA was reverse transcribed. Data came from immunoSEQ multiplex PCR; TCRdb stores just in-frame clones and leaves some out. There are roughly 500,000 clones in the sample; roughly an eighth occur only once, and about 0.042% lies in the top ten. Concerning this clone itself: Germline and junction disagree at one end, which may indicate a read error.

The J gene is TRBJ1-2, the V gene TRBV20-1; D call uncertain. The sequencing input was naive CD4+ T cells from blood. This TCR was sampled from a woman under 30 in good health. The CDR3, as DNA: TGCAGTGCTGGGTCACAGAGCTTC. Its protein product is CSAGSQSF.